The sequence of this TCR beta chain was determined in a study of T cell responses to AZD1222 COVID-19 vaccine. V shed 1 base, J shed 7 bases, and the junction held 9 bases outside the gene matches. The CDR3 runs to 16 residues. Per germline, CDR1 MNHNS and CDR2 SASEGT. Sequencing was performed with immunoSEQ multiplex PCR; in TCRdb, only in-frame clones are kept and a portion is missing. The sample contains roughly 50,000 clones, 80% to 90% of which appear only once. Sequenced material: peripheral blood, taken 28 days after the second AZD1222 dose. This rearrangement joins TRBV6-1 to TRBJ1-4, with TRBD1 matching 7 bases. The clonotype was recovered from an adult who received the AZD1222 COVID-19 vaccine. This chain's CDR3 is CASSEVGGGAGEKLFF. In DNA, the CDR3 is TGTGCCAGCAGTGAAGTTGGAGGGGGCGCCGGTGAAAAACTGTTTTTT.